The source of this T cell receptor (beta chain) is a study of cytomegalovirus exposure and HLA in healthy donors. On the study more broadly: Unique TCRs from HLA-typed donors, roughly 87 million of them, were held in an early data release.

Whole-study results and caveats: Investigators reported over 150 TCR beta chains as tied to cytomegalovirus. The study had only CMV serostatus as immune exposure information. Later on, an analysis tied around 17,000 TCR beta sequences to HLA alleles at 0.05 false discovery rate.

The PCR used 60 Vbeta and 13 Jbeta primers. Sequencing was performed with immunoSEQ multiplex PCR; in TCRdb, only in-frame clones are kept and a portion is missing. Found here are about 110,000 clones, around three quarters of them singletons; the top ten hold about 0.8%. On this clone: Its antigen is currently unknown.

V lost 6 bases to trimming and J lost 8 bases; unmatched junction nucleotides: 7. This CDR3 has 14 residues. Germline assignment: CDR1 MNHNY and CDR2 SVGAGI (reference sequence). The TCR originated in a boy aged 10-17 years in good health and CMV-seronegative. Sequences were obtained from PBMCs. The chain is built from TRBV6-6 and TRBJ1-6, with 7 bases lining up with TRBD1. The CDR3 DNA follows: TGTGCCAGCAGCCGACGGGACAGCGATTCACCCCTCCACTTT. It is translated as CASSRRDSDSPLHF.